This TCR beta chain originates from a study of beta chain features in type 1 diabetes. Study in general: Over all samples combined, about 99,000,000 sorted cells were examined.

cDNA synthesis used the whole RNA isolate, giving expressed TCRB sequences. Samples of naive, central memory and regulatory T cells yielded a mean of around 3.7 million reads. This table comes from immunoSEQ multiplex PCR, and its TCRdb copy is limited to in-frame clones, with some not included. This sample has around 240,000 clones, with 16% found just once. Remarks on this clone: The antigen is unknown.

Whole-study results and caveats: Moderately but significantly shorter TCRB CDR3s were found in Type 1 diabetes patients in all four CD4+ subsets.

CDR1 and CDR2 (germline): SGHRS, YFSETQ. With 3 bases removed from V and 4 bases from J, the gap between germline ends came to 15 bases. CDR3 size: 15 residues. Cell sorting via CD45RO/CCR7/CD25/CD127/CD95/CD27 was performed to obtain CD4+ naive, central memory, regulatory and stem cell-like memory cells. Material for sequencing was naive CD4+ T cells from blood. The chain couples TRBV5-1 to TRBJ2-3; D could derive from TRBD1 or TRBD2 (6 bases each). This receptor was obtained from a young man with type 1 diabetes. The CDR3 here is CASSSAGQGPDTQYF. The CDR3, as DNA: TGCGCCAGCAGCTCCGCGGGGCAGGGGCCAGATACGCAGTATTTT.